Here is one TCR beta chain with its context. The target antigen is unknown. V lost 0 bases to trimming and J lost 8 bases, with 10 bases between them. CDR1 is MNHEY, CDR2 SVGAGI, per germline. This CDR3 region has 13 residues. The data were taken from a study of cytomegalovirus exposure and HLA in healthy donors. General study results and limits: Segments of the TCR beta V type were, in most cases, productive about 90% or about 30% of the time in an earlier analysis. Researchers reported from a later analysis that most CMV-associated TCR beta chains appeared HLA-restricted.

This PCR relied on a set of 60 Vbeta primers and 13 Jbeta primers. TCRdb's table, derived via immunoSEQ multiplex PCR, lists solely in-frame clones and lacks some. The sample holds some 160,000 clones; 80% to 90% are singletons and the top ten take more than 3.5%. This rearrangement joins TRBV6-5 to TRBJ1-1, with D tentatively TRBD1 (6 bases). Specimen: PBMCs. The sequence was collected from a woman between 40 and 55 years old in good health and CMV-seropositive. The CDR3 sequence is CASSYSGQPEAFF. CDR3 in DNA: TGTGCCAGCAGTTACTCCGGACAGCCGGAAGCTTTCTTT.